This T cell receptor (beta chain) was recorded in a study of blood T cell repertoires in COVID-19. Study at large: There were acute and convalescent COVID-19 samples, and they came from the United States, Italy and Spain. PBMCs, B-cell-depleted T cells, or T cells were the source of the cDNA or gDNA that made up the material.

The CDR3 spans 16 residues. V lost 2 bases and J 3 bases, leaving 16 bases between the germline ends. Per the original methods: Amplified reference gene primers provided the basis for estimating nucleated cell counts. TCRdb's table, derived via immunoSEQ multiplex PCR, lists solely in-frame clones and lacks some. V and J calls and clone size are copied from that table; D and trimming were computed from the DNA. Of approximately 100,000 clones in the sample, nearly 90% were seen once. The chain uses TRBV23-1 and TRBJ1-1; D is undetermined. TRBV23-1 is an open reading frame whose function is uncertain. The TCR was taken from a man in his forties or fifties in a cohort sampled during active COVID-19. Sequencing was done on a sample of peripheral blood. CDR3: CASSQAYDKSHTEAFF. CDR3 in DNA: TGCGCCAGCAGTCAAGCGTACGACAAGAGCCACACTGAAGCTTTCTTT.